The 31 T cell receptor beta chains below come from one sample, sequenced in a study of regulatory T cells in long-lasting Graves disease. Specified time point: persistent/refractory GD, antithyroid drugs over 5 years with positive TRAb. From RNA extracted from PBMCs, the TCR library was made. Construction of the TCR beta libraries employed iRepertoire HTBI primers in conjunction with Arm-PCR of CDR3 regions. TCRdb called the multiplex PCR reads again in MiXCR, with one record for every CDR3 protein. The table shows about 470,000 distinct CDR3 sequences, with less than 25% occurring only once. The input for sequencing was peripheral blood mononuclear cells (PBMCs), taken when the disease was refractory, from a patient treated with antithyroid drugs. These receptors all stem from a female donor with Graves disease.

This chain uses TRBV6-2 or TRBV6-3 with TRBJ2-6; D uncertain. CDR3 length: 11 amino acids. Germline CDR1 reads MNHEY; CDR2 reads SVGEGT. The V end was cut by 2 bases, the J end by 13 bases, with 6 bases between. In DNA, the CDR3 is TGTGCCAGCAGTTACGGAAAAGTCCTGACTTTC. It encodes CASSYGKVLTF.

This clonotype was counted many times. This chain's CDR3 is CASSLALRSEGYTF. CDR3 nucleotides: TGTGCCAGCAGTTTAGCGCTCAGGTCGGAAGGCTACACCTTC. This chain uses TRBV12-3 or TRBV12-4 with TRBJ1-2; D ambiguous. V shed 0 bases and J shed 8 bases, with 13 bases lying between them. CDR3 length equals 14 residues.

This clonotype was detected once. The chain is built from TRBV19 and TRBJ2-7; 7 positions match TRBD1. The ends lost 2 bases at V and 3 bases at J; junction bases unmatched: 4. CDR1 LNHDA and CDR2 SQIVND come from the germline V gene (reference sequence). The CDR3 spans 14 residues. The CDR3 protein is CASSISAGGYEQYF. The CDR3 DNA reads as TGTGCCAGTAGTATATCTGCAGGGGGCTACGAGCAGTACTTC.

This clonotype appeared a few times. The gene calls are TRBV12-3 or TRBV12-4 and TRBJ2-2; 8 bases are shared with TRBD1. This CDR3 contains 14 residues. With 6 bases clipped from V and 7 bases from J, the junction kept 7 bases outside the gene matches. CDR3 DNA: TGTGCCAGCAGCAGCCAGGGGGCGGGCGGGGAGCTGTTTTTT. It translates to CASSSQGAGGELFF.

Many counts were recorded for this clonotype. The rearrangement uses TRBV28 and TRBJ2-7; 12 bases are a match to TRBD2. The junction had 5 bases not matched to a gene; V was cut back by 9 bases and J by 5 bases. The CDR3 is 13 residues long. Per the germline V gene, CDR1 is MDHEN and CDR2 is SYDVKM. CDR3 sequence: CASGLAGNNEQYF. The DNA of the CDR3 is TGTGCCAGTGGACTAGCGGGAAATAACGAGCAGTACTTC.

J is TRBJ1-1 and V is TRBV20-1; no clear D. CDR1 and CDR2 (germline): DFQATT, SNEGSKA (reference sequence). Deletions cut 0 bases from V and 8 bases from J, with 13 bases between. The CDR3 has 13 amino acids. The CDR3 bases are TGCAGTGCTAGAGATTATTTTGTGGGCGAAGCTTTCTTT. The encoded protein is CSARDYFVGEAFF.

Turning to this clonotype: A junction end diverges from the germline sequence, so it may reflect a read error. The V gene is TRBV20-1, the J gene TRBJ1-2; TRBD1 matches at 8 bases. This CDR3 spans 14 amino acids. The V gene's germline CDR1 is DFQATT and CDR2 SNEGSKA (reference sequence). CDR3 nucleotide sequence: TGCAGTGCCTCTTCCAGGGGGCCCCACTATGGCTACATCTTC. This codes for CSASSRGPHYGYIF.

This clonotype was picked up many times. J is TRBJ2-7 and V is TRBV20-1; 8 bases match TRBD1. The CDR3 has 13 residues. Germline V gene lookup returns CDR1 DFQATT and CDR2 SNEGSKA (reference sequence). The junction had 6 bases not matched to a gene; V was cut back by 5 bases and J by 3 bases. This CDR3 reads CSAVDRAYYEQYF. CDR3 coding DNA: TGCAGTGCTGTGGACAGGGCCTACTACGAGCAGTACTTC.

The sample holds many counts of this clonotype. This chain connects TRBV20-1 to TRBJ1-1, with D unclear. V lost 1 base and J 5 bases, leaving 11 bases between the germline ends. This CDR3 has 13 residues. The germline gives CDR1 DFQATT, CDR2 SNEGSKA (reference sequence). The CDR3 coding sequence is TGCAGTGCTAGAGGCCAAAGGGAGACTGAAGCTTTCTTT. Its translation: CSARGQRETEAFF.

Notes on this clonotype: The junction and the germline gene differ at one end; a read error may be behind it. The genes are TRBV28 and TRBJ2-7; D tentatively reads TRBD1 or TRBD2 (5 bases each). Looked up from germline, CDR1 is MDHEN and CDR2 is SYDVKM. The CDR3 is 13 residues long. The CDR3 bases are TGTGCCAGCAGAAGGGACGGCTCCTACGAGCGGTACTTT. It translates to CASRRDGSYERYF.

This clonotype was observed at least ten times. The J gene is TRBJ1-1, the V gene TRBV6-1, with no clear D. The V gene's germline CDR1 is MNHNS and CDR2 SASEGT. The CDR3 has 11 amino acids. The V and J ends lost 6 bases and 1 base respectively, with 3 bases between them. CDR3 sequence reads: CASRQNTEAFF. CDR3 DNA: TGTGCCAGCAGACAGAACACTGAAGCTTTCTTT.

This clonotype appeared many times. The chain employs TRBV6-5 and TRBJ1-1, with D hard to call. Germline V gene data show CDR1 as MNHEY and CDR2 as SVGAGI. The CDR3 contains 11 residues. Trimming removed 4 bases at V and 5 bases at J, with 5 bases between. CDR3 sequence (DNA): TGTGCCAGCAGTTCGAGGACTGAAGCTTTCTTT. Translating gives CASSSRTEAFF.

V and J are TRBV5-1 and TRBJ1-6; 7 bases are shared with TRBD1. Trimming took 5 bases from V and 14 from J; bases not matched to a gene: 16. Germline V gives CDR1 SGHRS, CDR2 YFSETQ. This CDR3 contains 15 residues. CDR3 protein: CASRIGDRAVESLHF. As DNA, the CDR3 is TGCGCCAGCAGAATAGGAGACAGGGCTGTTGAGTCCCTCCACTTT. The full variable domain, its missing parts supplied by reference TRBV5-1 and TRBJ1-6, is KAGVTQTPRYLIKTRGQQVTLSCSPISGHRSVSWYQQTPGQGLQFLFEYFSETQRNKGNFPGRFSGRQFSNSRSEMNVSTLELGDSALYLCASRIGDRAVESLHFGNGTRLTVT.

The J gene is TRBJ1-4, the V gene TRBV19; D is unresolved. The germline CDR1 and CDR2 sequences are LNHDA and SQIVND (reference sequence). The V gene lost 2 bases and the J gene lost 0 bases, with 16 bases spanning the gap. The CDR3 runs to 18 residues. As DNA, the CDR3 is TGTGCCAGTAGTATAATCCCTCGGGCGAGTGCAACTAATGAAAAACTGTTTTTT. Amino acid sequence: CASSIIPRASATNEKLFF.

The table lists this clonotype with many counts. The V and J genes are TRBV7-8 and TRBJ1-3; 7 bases are shared with TRBD1. The V and J ends lost 0 bases and 10 bases, in that order; junction bases with no gene match: 9. Germline CDR1 reads SGHVS; CDR2 reads FQNEAQ. The CDR3 totals 15 residues. The DNA of the CDR3 is TGTGCCAGCAGCTTAGCACAGGGGAAGAACTGGACCATATATTTT. Amino acid sequence: CASSLAQGKNWTIYF.

This clonotype was observed at least ten times. The chain recombines TRBV5-1 with TRBJ2-7, with 8 bases matching TRBD1. CDR3 length equals 14 residues. Germline trimming cut 4 bases from V and 6 bases from J; bases unmatched to any gene: 9. Germline V CDR1 and CDR2: SGHRS, YFSETQ. The CDR3 reads CASSRGQGYGEQYF. CDR3 DNA sequence: TGCGCCAGCAGCAGAGGACAGGGCTATGGCGAGCAGTACTTC.

A few counts support this clonotype. This chain joins TRBV20-1 and TRBJ2-7; D gene unclear. The CDR3 loop spans 15 amino acids. Germline V gene sequence: CDR1 DFQATT, CDR2 SNEGSKA (reference sequence). Trimming removed 0 bases from V and 0 bases from J, with 12 bases in between. CDR3 in DNA: TGCAGTGCTAGAGACCCAAAAGACGGCTCCTACGAGCAGTACTTC. It specifies CSARDPKDGSYEQYF.

The J gene is TRBJ2-2, the V gene TRBV9, with TRBD2 matching over 9 bases. The CDR3 is 20 residues long. V was pared by 3 bases and J by 0 bases, with 15 bases of the junction left unmatched. Germline loops: CDR1 SGDLS, CDR2 YYNGEE. The CDR3: CASSGRGTSRQNANTGELFF. In DNA form, the CDR3 reads TGTGCCAGCAGCGGAAGGGGGACTAGCCGACAAAACGCGAACACCGGGGAGCTGTTTTTT.

This clonotype was recorded a few times. V gene TRBV19 combines with J gene TRBJ2-2; perhaps TRBD2 as D (6 bases). In germline, CDR1 is LNHDA, CDR2 SQIVND (reference sequence). Deletions cut 1 base from V and 1 base from J, with 7 bases between. This CDR3 is 15 amino acids long. The CDR3 DNA reads as TGTGCCAGTAGTATAGGGAGGGGGAACACCGGGGAGCTGTTTTTT. Amino acid sequence: CASSIGRGNTGELFF.

This clonotype occurred once. Germline is not matched at one junction end, which may reflect a read error. The rearrangement joins TRBV7-2 to TRBJ1-6; TRBD1 might be the D (5 bases). The CDR3 extends over 16 amino acids. Germline V gives CDR1 SGHTA, CDR2 FQGNSA. Here the CDR3 DNA reads TGTGCCGGCAGCCTCGACAGAGCCTCCTATAATTCACCCCTCCACTTT. This gives the protein CAGSLDRASYNSPLHF.

As concerns this clonotype: Germline is not matched at one junction end, which may reflect a read error. This chain connects TRBV27 to TRBJ2-7; TRBD2 agrees at 7 bases. From germline, CDR1 is MNHEY and CDR2 SMNVEV (reference sequence). This CDR3 spans 13 amino acids. CDR3 DNA: TGTGCCAGCAGGGGGACTACCGCCTACGAGCAGCACTTC. Protein: CASRGTTAYEQHF.

This clonotype was seen more than once but under ten times. V is TRBV7-2 and J is TRBJ2-4; no clear D gene. CDR1 SGHTA and CDR2 FQGNSA come from the germline V gene. The CDR3 is 17 residues long. Deletions cut 2 bases from V and 1 base from J, with 15 bases between. The CDR3 region has the DNA TGTGCCAGCAGCTTAAGGCCCCGGCAGGCGGCCAAAAACATTCAGTACTTC. Translation: CASSLRPRQAAKNIQYF.

This clonotype was found many times. This chain links TRBV2 with TRBJ1-1; possible D gene TRBD1, 5 bases. The CDR3 sequence is 13 residues long. Trimming removed 6 bases at V and 3 bases at J, with 11 bases between. Germline V gives CDR1 SNHLY, CDR2 FYNNEI. Written as DNA, the CDR3 is TGTGCCAGCAGGATGACAGAACACACTGAAGCTTTCTTT. Translation gives CASRMTEHTEAFF.

The rearrangement joins TRBV7-9 to TRBJ2-7; TRBD2 agrees at 7 bases. The J segment lost 4 bases and the V segment lost 5 bases, leaving 11 bases of the junction unmatched. The CDR3 sequence is 15 residues long. Germline CDR1 SEHNR, CDR2 FQNEAQ (reference sequence). The CDR3, as DNA: TGTGCCAGCAGCCCAGTGGCGGGAGAATGGTACGAGCAGTACTTC. Its translation is CASSPVAGEWYEQYF.

This clonotype was seen many times. A read error may account for a junction end that differs from germline. The chain couples TRBV28 to TRBJ2-7, with 10 bases fitting TRBD2. This CDR3 comprises 15 residues. The V gene's germline CDR1 is MDHEN and CDR2 SYDVKM. CDR3 residues: CASSSLAGDSSEQYF. The CDR3 DNA sequence: TGTGCCAGCAGTTCCCTAGCGGGAGACTCCTCCGAGCAGTACTTC.

This clonotype showed up just a few times. The rearrangement joins TRBV13 to TRBJ1-1; TRBD1 matches 7 bases. J gave up 3 bases and V 7 bases, and 5 bases lay outside the gene matches. The V gene's germline CDR1 is PRHDT and CDR2 FYEKMQ (reference sequence). The CDR3 extends over 13 amino acids. CDR3 nucleotides: TGTGCCAGCATACAACAGGGGCACACTGAAGCTTTCTTT. Translation: CASIQQGHTEAFF.

A few counts support this clonotype. CDR3 DNA sequence: TGTGCCAGCAGCCCCGGGACAACCTATGGCTACACCTTC. The encoded protein is CASSPGTTYGYTF. V is TRBV5-6 and J is TRBJ1-2, with a possible D match to TRBD1 (6 bases). V was cut by 4 bases and J by 4 bases, with 11 bases left in between. This CDR3 comprises 13 residues. Germline V gene data show CDR1 as SGHDT and CDR2 as YYEEEE.

This clonotype was observed a handful of times. In DNA, the CDR3 is TGTGCCAGCAGCCGGGGAACGCATACGACAGGGGATACGCAGTATTTT. Its protein product is CASSRGTHTTGDTQYF. V gene TRBV11-2 combines with J gene TRBJ2-3; 7 bases align to TRBD1. This CDR3 is 16 amino acids long. With 5 bases clipped from V and 6 bases from J, the junction kept 14 bases outside the gene matches. Germline V CDR1 and CDR2: SGHAT, FQNNGV.

The chain couples TRBV5-1 to TRBJ2-5, with D possibly being TRBD2 (5 bases). The length of the CDR3 is 15 residues. Trimming removed 4 bases from V and 2 bases from J, with 15 bases in between. The germline V gene has CDR1 SGHRS and CDR2 YFSETQ. This chain's CDR3 is CASSLGERTQETQYF. The CDR3 DNA follows: TGCGCCAGCAGCCTGGGAGAGAGAACACAAGAGACCCAGTACTTC.

This rearrangement joins TRBV12-3 or TRBV12-4 to TRBJ2-1, with 7 nucleotides matching TRBD1. The CDR3 totals 15 residues. The V gene end was trimmed by 8 bases and the J gene end by 1 base; junction bases not matched to a gene: 8. CDR3 in DNA: TGTGCCAGCCAGCCAGGGGGATTATCCTACAATGAGCAGTTCTTC. Translating it yields CASQPGGLSYNEQFF.

The V gene is TRBV28, the J gene TRBJ1-4; possible D gene TRBD1, 6 bases. The CDR3 has 16 amino acids. Trimming cost V 1 base and J 4 bases, with 13 bases left between them. The germline V gene encodes CDR1 MDHEN and CDR2 SYDVKM. CDR3 in DNA: TGTGCCAGCAGTTTATATGGGGGCAGATATAATGAAAAACTGTTTTTT. Translated, it gives CASSLYGGRYNEKLFF. Looking up the rest from reference TRBV28 and TRBJ1-4 gives the full variable domain: DVKVTQSSRYLVKRTGEKVFLECVQDMDHENMFWYRQDPGLGLRLIYFSYDVKMKEKGDIPEGYSVSREKKERFSLILESASTNQTSMYLCASSLYGGRYNEKLFFGSGTQLSVL.